These 19 T cell receptor beta chains share one sample of origin, sequenced in a study of T cells after yellow fever vaccination. TCRdb re-called the 5' RACE reads through MiXCR, storing one row per CDR3 protein. This sample has over 300,000 distinct CDR3 sequences, with about 3.5% found just once. The source material was PBMCs, sampled on the day of the yellow fever booster vaccination. The receptors shown here come from a young man who received the YFV17D yellow fever vaccine.

V usage is TRBV7-9 and J usage is TRBJ2-6; D possibly uses TRBD1 or TRBD2 (6 bases each). Germline CDR1 reads SEHNR; CDR2 reads FQNEAQ (reference sequence). The CDR3 loop spans 16 amino acids. Trimming left V 7 bases short and J 0 bases short, with 13 bases between. CDR3: CASIEGGNSGANVLTF. The CDR3 DNA reads TGTGCCAGCATCGAGGGGGGTAACTCTGGGGCCAACGTCCTGACTTTC.

This clonotype was seen once. A much larger clone differs by one base, so this may be a read error. The chain joins TRBV29-1 to TRBJ2-5; 8 bases align to TRBD1. The CDR3 consists of 14 residues. V lost 3 bases to trimming and J lost 1 base; unmatched junction nucleotides: 4. Germline loops: CDR1 SQVTM, CDR2 ANQGSEA. Here the CDR3 DNA reads TGCAGCGTTGATGACGGGACAGGCCAAGAGACCCAGTACTTC. Amino acids: CSVDDGTGQETQYF.

This clonotype has ten or more counts. This chain links TRBV5-4 with TRBJ1-2; tentatively, D is TRBD1 (6 bases). CDR3 length equals 16 residues. Between the trimmed V and J ends, which lost 4 bases and 2 bases, there was a span of 18 bases. Germline CDR1 SGHNT, CDR2 YYREEE (reference sequence). CDR3 nucleotide sequence: TGTGCCAGCAGCCCGTCGGGTAGACAGGCAAACTATGGCTACACCTTC. Amino acids: CASSPSGRQANYGYTF.

The table lists this clonotype with many counts. The rearrangement links TRBV20-1 to TRBJ2-7; no reliable D call. The length of the CDR3 is 14 residues. From germline, CDR1 is DFQATT and CDR2 SNEGSKA (reference sequence). Deletions cut 3 bases from V and 4 bases from J, with 16 bases between. CDR3 DNA: TGCAGTGCTAGTAAGCCCCACGGCCTATACGAGCAGTACTTC. This translates into CSASKPHGLYEQYF.

For the CDR3, the DNA is TGTGCCAGCAGCCGTACTAGCGGGGGGTCCAAAAACATTCAGTACTTC. This gives the protein CASSRTSGGSKNIQYF. The V gene is TRBV7-3, the J gene TRBJ2-4; 12 nucleotides line up with TRBD2. Trimming removed 5 bases from V and 2 bases from J; junction bases left unmatched: 4. This CDR3 comprises 16 residues. Germline V gene data show CDR1 as SGHTA and CDR2 as FQGTGA.

This clonotype has more than one count but fewer than ten. V gene TRBV2 combines with J gene TRBJ2-1; D is unclear. Trimming pared 6 bases from V and 6 bases from J, leaving 12 bases between. Germline CDR1 is SNHLY and CDR2 is FYNNEI. The CDR3 consists of 13 residues. CDR3 sequence (DNA): TGTGCCAGCAGGCCGGCCACCTTCAATGAGCAGTTCTTC. Protein product: CASRPATFNEQFF.

The gene calls are TRBV10-2 and TRBJ2-3; a weak D match, TRBD1 (6 bases). V lost 0 bases, J lost 1 base, and 14 bases lay in between. This CDR3 has 17 residues. Germline V gene lookup returns CDR1 WSHSY and CDR2 SAAADI. The CDR3 loop reads CASSESVGTYGTDTQYF. The CDR3 region has the DNA TGCGCCAGCAGTGAGTCGGTGGGGACATATGGCACAGATACGCAGTATTTT.

This clonotype was found many times. The chain couples TRBV7-9 to TRBJ1-1; D possibly corresponds to TRBD1 (5 bases). Trimming pared 1 base from V and 8 bases from J, leaving 26 bases between. The CDR3 is 18 amino acids. CDR1 and CDR2 from the germline V gene are SEHNR and FQNEAQ (reference sequence). The DNA of the CDR3 is TGTGCCAGCAGCTTAGACGGTCGGTCGTACCGAGGGGTTAGGGAAGCTTTCTTT. This sequence encodes CASSLDGRSYRGVREAFF.

In regard to this clonotype: It may be a read error: a sequence one base away is much more abundant. The gene calls are TRBV12-3 or TRBV12-4 and TRBJ2-2; 7 nucleotides line up with TRBD1. This CDR3 contains 14 residues. The V gene end was trimmed by 5 bases and the J gene end by 1 base; junction bases not matched to a gene: 1. The CDR3 DNA follows: TGTGCCAGCAGTCGGACAGGGAACACCGGGGAGCTGTTTTTT. The encoded protein is CASSRTGNTGELFF.

This clonotype showed up many times. J is TRBJ1-2 and V is TRBV20-1; D uncertain. The germline gives CDR1 DFQATT, CDR2 SNEGSKA (reference sequence). The CDR3 is made up of 12 amino acids. V was trimmed by 6 bases and J by 4 bases, leaving 12 bases between them. DNA of the CDR3: TGCAGTGCAGGAGGACCGCGCTATGGCTACACCTTC. This sequence encodes CSAGGPRYGYTF.

This clonotype showed up many times. V is TRBV20-1 and J is TRBJ1-1; D is unresolved. The V end was cut by 2 bases, the J end by 3 bases, with 10 bases between. The CDR3 contains 13 residues. CDR1 is DFQATT, CDR2 SNEGSKA, per germline (reference sequence). The CDR3 here is CSARHRADTEAFF. Written as DNA, the CDR3 is TGCAGTGCTAGACACCGGGCGGACACTGAAGCTTTCTTT.

Only a few counts were recorded for this clonotype. The rearrangement joins TRBV19 to TRBJ2-5, with 7 bases aligning to TRBD1. CDR3 length equals 14 residues. Unmatched junction bases numbered 4, after V lost 4 bases and J lost 2 bases. Germline V gene lookup returns CDR1 LNHDA and CDR2 SQIVND (reference sequence). The DNA for the CDR3 is TGTGCCAGTAGTAGATCGGGACAGCAAGAGACCCAGTACTTC. This translates into CASSRSGQQETQYF.

This clonotype turned up a few times. The genes are TRBV2 and TRBJ1-5; TRBD1 is a possible D gene (5 bases). CDR3 length equals 13 residues. CDR1 is SNHLY and CDR2 is FYNNEI in the germline V gene. With 9 bases removed from V and 3 bases from J, the gap between germline ends came to 12 bases. The CDR3 spells CASTTESNQPQHF. In DNA, the CDR3 is TGTGCCAGTACGACAGAATCCAATCAGCCCCAGCATTTT.

This clonotype showed up many times. The V call is TRBV5-1, the J call TRBJ2-2; TRBD2 aligns across 14 bases. J lost 0 bases, V lost 3 bases, and 4 bases had no gene match. CDR3 length equals 18 residues. CDR1 is SGHRS and CDR2 is YFSETQ in the germline V gene. The DNA of the CDR3 is TGCGCCAGCAGCTGGGGACTAGCGGGGGCCGCGAACACCGGGGAGCTGTTTTTT. As protein: CASSWGLAGAANTGELFF.

This chain links TRBV5-5 with TRBJ2-3, with 8 bases that match TRBD1. Germline V lookup: CDR1 SGHKS, CDR2 YYEKEE (reference sequence). Unmatched junction bases numbered 5, after V lost 1 base and J lost 1 base. This CDR3 region has 16 residues. The CDR3, as DNA: TGTGCCAGCAGCTTGAGCGGACAGGGCGGCACAGATACGCAGTATTTT. It codes for CASSLSGQGGTDTQYF.

The chain is built from TRBV20-1 and TRBJ1-5; D uncertain. The V end was cut by 6 bases, the J end by 5 bases, with 17 bases between. The CDR3 is made up of 14 amino acids. Germline-derived CDR1 and CDR2 are DFQATT and SNEGSKA (reference sequence). CDR3 bases: TGCAGTGCGTCATCCCAACTCCGAGATCAGCCCCAGCATTTT. Protein sequence: CSASSQLRDQPQHF.

This clonotype was observed at least ten times. This chain connects TRBV27 to TRBJ2-3; 12 bases align to TRBD2. Germline CDR1 is MNHEY and CDR2 is SMNVEV (reference sequence). V trimming: 1 base; J trimming: 3 bases; junction bases outside the gene matches: 8. This CDR3 region has 18 residues. CDR3 bases: TGTGCCAGCAGTTTATGGCCGTTACTAGCGGGGGGAACAGATACGCAGTATTTT. Translating it yields CASSLWPLLAGGTDTQYF.

This clonotype was detected ten times or more. The rearrangement links TRBV2 to TRBJ2-7; possibly TRBD1 for D (5 bases). This CDR3 contains 12 residues. CDR1 is SNHLY and CDR2 is FYNNEI in the germline V gene. Trimming pared 4 bases from V and 5 bases from J, leaving 9 bases between. CDR3 amino acids: CASSARGHEQYV. The CDR3 DNA sequence: TGTGCCAGCAGTGCAAGGGGCCACGAGCAGTACGTC.

This clonotype was counted a few times. The rearrangement links TRBV12-5 to TRBJ1-1, with D maybe TRBD1 (5 bases). V lost 0 bases and J 0 bases, leaving 20 bases between the germline ends. Germline CDR1 reads LGHNT; CDR2 reads FRNRAP. This CDR3 is built from 19 residues. Written as DNA, the CDR3 is TGTGCTAGTGGTTTGGTACGAAGGGGAGGTCTTATCATGAACACTGAAGCTTTCTTT. Its protein product is CASGLVRRGGLIMNTEAFF.